The 29 T cell receptor beta chains given below trace back to one sample, sequenced in a study of cytomegalovirus exposure and HLA in healthy donors. Amplification used 60 Vbeta primers and 13 Jbeta primers. Produced via immunoSEQ multiplex PCR; TCRdb's table is partial and in-frame only. This table has about 160,000 clones, around four fifths appearing once. Sample: PBMCs. The source is a man aged 50 to 59 in good health and CMV-seropositive.

The chain is built from TRBV5-1 and TRBJ1-2, with 9 bases fitting TRBD1. CDR1 and CDR2 (germline): SGHRS, YFSETQ. V trimming: 0 bases; J trimming: 4 bases; junction bases outside the gene matches: 1. The CDR3 is 14 residues long. The CDR3 bases are TGCGCCAGCAGCTTGGACAGGGGGCTCTATGGCTACACCTTC. Encoded protein: CASSLDRGLYGYTF.

The V gene is TRBV27, the J gene TRBJ2-7; 8 bases agree with TRBD2. From germline, CDR1 is MNHEY and CDR2 SMNVEV (reference sequence). The V gene end was trimmed by 5 bases and the J gene end by 3 bases; junction bases not matched to a gene: 18. This CDR3 is 18 amino acids long. In DNA, the CDR3 is TGTGCCAGCAGTGCCGCCTTAGGAAGGACTAGCCTAATCTACGAGCAGTACTTC. Its translation: CASSAALGRTSLIYEQYF.

The chain uses TRBV19 and TRBJ2-3, with 7 bases matching TRBD1. V trimming: 7 bases; J trimming: 3 bases; junction bases outside the gene matches: 10. Germline V gene data show CDR1 as LNHDA and CDR2 as SQIVND (reference sequence). This CDR3 comprises 15 residues. In DNA form, the CDR3 reads TGTGCCAGTAACCCCCGAGGGGGCAAGACAGATACGCAGTATTTT. It codes for CASNPRGGKTDTQYF.

The chain couples TRBV5-1 to TRBJ2-5; tentatively, D is TRBD1 (5 bases). The CDR3 runs to 18 residues. CDR1 is SGHRS, CDR2 YFSETQ, per germline. Trimming left V 0 bases short and J 5 bases short, with 23 bases between. The CDR3 reads CASSLDLGQATVGETQYF. The CDR3 DNA reads as TGCGCCAGCAGCTTGGATTTGGGGCAGGCAACGGTGGGGGAGACCCAGTACTTC.

J is TRBJ1-2 and V is TRBV29-1, with a possible D match to TRBD1 (5 bases). There are 12 residues in the CDR3. V gave up 7 bases and J gave up 6 bases, with 15 bases separating them. Germline V CDR1 and CDR2: SQVTM, ANQGSEA. For the CDR3, the DNA is TGCAGCGCCGGCCCTGGGGGGGATGGCTACACCTTC. Encoded protein: CSAGPGGDGYTF. Drawing the rest from reference TRBV29-1 and TRBJ1-2, the complete variable domain is SAVISQKPSRDICQRGTSLTIQCQVDSQVTMMFWYRQQPGQSLTLIATANQGSEATYESGFVIDKFPISRPNLTFSTLTVSNMSPEDSSIYLCSAGPGGDGYTFGSGTRLTVV.

The rearrangement links TRBV28 to TRBJ1-5; 12 bases agree with TRBD1. Germline trimming cut 5 bases from V and 2 bases from J; bases unmatched to any gene: 7. The CDR3 has 17 amino acids. The germline V gene has CDR1 MDHEN and CDR2 SYDVKM. The CDR3 sequence: CASSDGDRGLGNQPQHF. The CDR3, as DNA: TGTGCCAGCAGTGATGGGGACAGGGGGCTGGGCAATCAGCCCCAGCATTTT.

The CDR3 region is CASSLTPAGAYNEQFF. In DNA, the CDR3 is TGTGCCAGCAGTTTAACACCAGCGGGAGCTTACAATGAGCAGTTCTTC. The rearrangement joins TRBV27 to TRBJ2-1; 8 positions agree with TRBD2. The V gene end was trimmed by 2 bases and the J gene end by 4 bases; junction bases not matched to a gene: 7. The length of the CDR3 is 16 residues. Germline V CDR1 and CDR2: MNHEY, SMNVEV (reference sequence).

The chain couples TRBV11-2 to TRBJ2-1; TRBD2 matches at 9 bases. Germline V lookup: CDR1 SGHAT, CDR2 FQNNGV. Losses at the gene ends were 7 bases for V and 7 bases for J; bases not matched to a gene: 14. The CDR3 loop spans 16 amino acids. The CDR3 spells CASIRASGVTYNEQFF. CDR3 nucleotides: TGTGCCAGCATCAGGGCTAGCGGGGTGACATATAATGAGCAGTTCTTC. Complete variable domain (other parts from reference TRBV11-2 and TRBJ2-1): EAGVAQSPRYKIIEKRQSVAFWCNPISGHATLYWYQQILGQGPKLLIQFQNNGVVDDSQLPKDRFSAERLKGVDSTLKIQPAKLEDSAVYLCASIRASGVTYNEQFFGPGTRLTVL.

A few counts support this clone. V is TRBV28 and J is TRBJ1-1; 8 nucleotides line up with TRBD1. Germline V gene data show CDR1 as MDHEN and CDR2 as SYDVKM. The CDR3 is made up of 16 amino acids. J gave up 8 bases and V 3 bases, and 14 bases lay outside the gene matches. The CDR3 region has the DNA TGTGCCAGCAGTTTTCCGTTGGGACAGGTCGCCGCCGAAGCTTTCTTT. Translation gives CASSFPLGQVAAEAFF.

The rearrangement links TRBV18 to TRBJ2-6; D is unresolved. This CDR3 region has 13 residues. Germline assignment: CDR1 KGHSH and CDR2 LQKENI. The V gene lost 6 bases and the J gene lost 1 base, with 4 bases spanning the gap. CDR3 bases: TGTGCCAGCTCCCTATCTGGGGCCAACGTCCTGACTTTC. Protein product: CASSLSGANVLTF.

This clone was seen a few times. The same CDR3 arises from other DNA sequences in this sample as well. The chain joins TRBV6-5 to TRBJ1-5, with D unresolved. From germline, CDR1 is MNHEY and CDR2 SVGAGI. The CDR3 spans 14 residues. V was clipped by 1 base and J by 0 bases, with 4 bases between them. The CDR3 sequence is CASSYYNSNQPQHF. The CDR3 nucleotides are TGTGCCAGCAGTTACTATAATAGCAATCAGCCCCAGCATTTT.

The rearrangement joins TRBV6-5 to TRBJ1-1; TRBD1 matches 10 bases. Trimming cost V 6 bases and J 4 bases; bases outside gene matches: 2. From germline, CDR1 is MNHEY and CDR2 SVGAGI. There are 13 residues in the CDR3. Here the CDR3 DNA reads TGTGCCAGCAGGGGGACAGGGGCCACTGAAGCTTTCTTT. Its protein is CASRGTGATEAFF.

The chain uses TRBV2 and TRBJ2-2; D might be TRBD1 (6 bases). The CDR3 length is 14 residues. Germline-derived CDR1 and CDR2 are SNHLY and FYNNEI. V was trimmed by 2 bases and J by 3 bases, leaving 7 bases between them. CDR3 DNA: TGTGCCAGCAGTGAAAGGGGGTACACCGGGGAGCTGTTTTTT. This translates into CASSERGYTGELFF.

The chain has TRBV28 and TRBJ2-3, with D perhaps matching TRBD2 (5 bases). CDR1 and CDR2 (germline): MDHEN, SYDVKM. CDR3 size: 15 residues. Trimming cost V 7 bases and J 1 base, with 15 bases left between them. The CDR3 coding sequence is TGTGCCAGCATTCCTCGCGGGCCTGGCACAGATACGCAGTATTTT. Protein sequence: CASIPRGPGTDTQYF.

V gene TRBV4-2 combines with J gene TRBJ1-5; D remains ambiguous. With 3 bases removed from V and 5 bases from J, the gap between germline ends came to 8 bases. The CDR3 has 13 amino acids. Per the germline V gene, CDR1 is LGHNA and CDR2 is YNFKEQ. CDR3 loop: CASSHPQDQPQHF. DNA of the CDR3: TGTGCCAGCAGCCACCCCCAGGATCAGCCCCAGCATTTT.

The genes are TRBV19 and TRBJ2-2, with TRBD2 matching over 14 bases. The CDR3 loop spans 18 amino acids. Germline assignment: CDR1 LNHDA and CDR2 SQIVND (reference sequence). Trimming at V came to 10 bases and at J to 7 bases, leaving 17 bases not matched to a gene. The CDR3 DNA reads TGTGCCACGACGGGACTAGCGGGAGAGGGCGGGTGGGGCGGGGAGCTGTTTTTT. This gives the protein CATTGLAGEGGWGGELFF.

The V gene is TRBV28, the J gene TRBJ2-3; 9 bases fit TRBD1. Trimming removed 5 bases from V and 4 bases from J; junction bases left unmatched: 7. The CDR3 sequence is 15 residues long. CDR1 MDHEN and CDR2 SYDVKM come from the germline V gene. CDR3 nucleotides: TGTGCCAGCAGTGGTGGGGACAGGGATGCAGATACGCAGTATTTT. Residues: CASSGGDRDADTQYF.

The chain has TRBV5-8 and TRBJ2-7; TRBD1 matches 8 bases. The CDR3 runs to 14 residues. V lost 4 bases to trimming and J lost 4 bases; unmatched junction nucleotides: 7. CDR1 and CDR2 (germline): SGHTS, YDEGEE. For the CDR3, the DNA is TGTGCCAGCAGCCCCGACAGGGGTTCATACGAGCAGTACTTC. The encoded protein is CASSPDRGSYEQYF.

This sequence joins TRBV5-1 and TRBJ2-1, with TRBD1 matching over 7 bases. With 0 bases clipped from V and 9 bases from J, the junction kept 3 bases outside the gene matches. Germline assignment: CDR1 SGHRS and CDR2 YFSETQ. The CDR3 is 13 residues long. CDR3 bases: TGCGCCAGCAGCTTGGTCCCAGGGGGTGAGCAGTTCTTC. It translates to CASSLVPGGEQFF.

The chain has TRBV6-6 and TRBJ2-7, with D perhaps TRBD1 (6 bases). V dropped 6 bases and J dropped 4 bases, with 10 bases sitting between them. Germline CDR1 is MNHNY and CDR2 is SVGAGI (reference sequence). The CDR3 has 12 amino acids. CDR3 DNA sequence: TGTGCCAGCAGAAGACAGGAGTACGAGCAGTACTTC. Translated, it gives CASRRQEYEQYF.

The chain carries TRBV28 and TRBJ2-2; 11 bases align to TRBD2. The CDR3 contains 19 residues. The germline V gene encodes CDR1 MDHEN and CDR2 SYDVKM. V lost 2 bases to trimming and J lost 0 bases; unmatched junction nucleotides: 8. DNA for the CDR3: TGTGCCAGCAGTTTACTAGCTAGCGGGAGGCTCGCGAACACCGGGGAGCTGTTTTTT. Translation: CASSLLASGRLANTGELFF.

The chain is built from TRBV7-2 and TRBJ1-1, with TRBD1 as a possible D gene (5 bases). The CDR3 runs 13 residues. CDR1 and CDR2 (germline): SGHTA, FQGNSA. Between the trimmed V and J ends, which lost 2 bases and 3 bases, there was a span of 7 bases. The CDR3 sequence: CASSLTGDTEAFF. The CDR3 DNA follows: TGTGCCAGCAGCTTAACGGGGGACACTGAAGCTTTCTTT.

The chain joins TRBV23-1 to TRBJ2-7, with TRBD1 matching over 8 bases. TRBV23-1 is known as an ORF, though its function is uncertain. The CDR3 runs to 13 residues. V was clipped by 7 bases and J by 6 bases; unmatched bases: 8. CDR3 DNA: TGCGCCAGCATCGGACAGGGTGGAAGCGAGCAGTACTTC. Protein product: CASIGQGGSEQYF.

This clone has only one observation. This chain joins TRBV4-1 and TRBJ2-5; TRBD2 matches 10 bases. The CDR3 contains 16 residues. In germline, CDR1 is MGHRA, CDR2 YSYEKL. J was trimmed by 5 bases and V by 2 bases; bases with no gene match: 8. CDR3 loop: CASSQSLAGVRETQYF. DNA for the CDR3: TGCGCCAGCAGCCAATCCCTAGCGGGAGTGCGGGAGACCCAGTACTTC.

This clone was detected only once. This chain links TRBV7-9 with TRBJ2-1; 7 bases map to TRBD1. V was clipped by 1 base and J by 2 bases; unmatched bases: 5. The CDR3 covers 16 residues. The germline gives CDR1 SEHNR, CDR2 FQNEAQ (reference sequence). CDR3 coding DNA: TGTGCCAGCAGCTTAGGGGGGACAGCCCCCTACAATGAGCAGTTCTTC. It codes for CASSLGGTAPYNEQFF.

This chain connects TRBV5-1 to TRBJ1-1; D might be TRBD1 (6 bases). This CDR3 is built from 15 residues. Germline V lookup: CDR1 SGHRS, CDR2 YFSETQ. Trimming took 3 bases from V and 5 from J, leaving 17 bases between them. For the CDR3, the DNA is TGCGCCAGCAGCTCGACTCCAGACAGGAAGACTGAAGCTTTCTTT. Residues: CASSSTPDRKTEAFF.

This chain joins TRBV6-5 and TRBJ2-7, with 9 bases that match TRBD2. Germline-derived CDR1 and CDR2 are MNHEY and SVGAGI. CDR3 length: 13 amino acids. With 8 bases clipped from V and 7 bases from J, the junction kept 9 bases outside the gene matches. CDR3 loop: CASRTSALREQYF. The CDR3 coding sequence is TGTGCCAGCCGGACTAGCGCATTACGGGAGCAGTACTTC.

The rearrangement links TRBV5-6 to TRBJ2-4; 9 bases fit TRBD1. The V segment lost 3 bases and the J segment 6 bases; nucleotides outside the gene matches: 7. The CDR3 covers 15 residues. CDR1 and CDR2 (germline): SGHDT, YYEEEE. The CDR3 here is CASSSPGQGGNIQYF. CDR3 nucleotides: TGTGCCAGCAGCTCACCGGGACAGGGAGGAAACATTCAGTACTTC.

This clone was picked up one time. The rearrangement links TRBV4-3 to TRBJ2-7; the match to TRBD1 covers 10 bases. The V segment lost 1 base and the J segment 4 bases; nucleotides outside the gene matches: 4. Germline values: CDR1 LGHNA, CDR2 YSLEER. This CDR3 is built from 15 residues. CDR3 sequence: CASSQVGQGVYEQYF. DNA of the CDR3: TGCGCCAGCAGCCAAGTTGGACAGGGGGTTTACGAGCAGTACTTC.